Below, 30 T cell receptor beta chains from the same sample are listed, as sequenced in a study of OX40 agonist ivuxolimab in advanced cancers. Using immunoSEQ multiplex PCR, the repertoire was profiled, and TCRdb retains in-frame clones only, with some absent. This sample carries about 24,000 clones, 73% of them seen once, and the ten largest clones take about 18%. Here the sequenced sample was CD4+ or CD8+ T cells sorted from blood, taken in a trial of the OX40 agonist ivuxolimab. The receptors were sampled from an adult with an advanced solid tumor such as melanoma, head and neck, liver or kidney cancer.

The CDR3 sequence: CASSYLRAGGYEQYF. The CDR3 DNA is TGTGCCAGCAGTTACCTCCGGGCAGGGGGGTACGAGCAGTACTTC. The chain employs TRBV6-5 and TRBJ2-7; possibly TRBD1 for D (7 bases). The germline V gene encodes CDR1 MNHEY and CDR2 SVGAGI. V lost 2 bases and J lost 4, with 15 bases in between. The CDR3 totals 15 residues.

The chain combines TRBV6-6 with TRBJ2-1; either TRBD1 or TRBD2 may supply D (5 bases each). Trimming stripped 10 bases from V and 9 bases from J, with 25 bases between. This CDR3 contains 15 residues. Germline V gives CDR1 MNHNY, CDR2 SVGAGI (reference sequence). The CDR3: CAIQKGDGRSVEQFF. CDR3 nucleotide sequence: TGTGCCATCCAAAAAGGGGACGGCCGCTCGGTTGAGCAGTTCTTC.

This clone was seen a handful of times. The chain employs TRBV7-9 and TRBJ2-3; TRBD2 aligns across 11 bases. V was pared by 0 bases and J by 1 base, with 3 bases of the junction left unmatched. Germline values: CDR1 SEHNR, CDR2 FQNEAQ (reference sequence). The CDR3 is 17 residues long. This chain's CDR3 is CASSLAQGLAGTDTQYF. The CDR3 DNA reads TGTGCCAGCAGCTTAGCCCAGGGACTAGCGGGCACAGATACGCAGTATTTT.

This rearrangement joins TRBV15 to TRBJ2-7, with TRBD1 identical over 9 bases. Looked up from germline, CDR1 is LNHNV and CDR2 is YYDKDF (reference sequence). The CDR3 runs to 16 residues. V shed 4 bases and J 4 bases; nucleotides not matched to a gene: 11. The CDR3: CATSTPPGQGAYEQYF. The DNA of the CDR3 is TGTGCCACCAGCACGCCCCCGGGACAGGGAGCTTACGAGCAGTACTTC.

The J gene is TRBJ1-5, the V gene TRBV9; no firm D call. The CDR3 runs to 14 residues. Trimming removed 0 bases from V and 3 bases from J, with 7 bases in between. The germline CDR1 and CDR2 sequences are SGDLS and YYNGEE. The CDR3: CASSVDGLNQPQHF. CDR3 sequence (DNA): TGTGCCAGCAGCGTAGACGGCCTCAATCAGCCCCAGCATTTT. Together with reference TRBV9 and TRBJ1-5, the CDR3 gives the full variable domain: DSGVTQTPKHLITATGQRVTLRCSPRSGDLSVYWYQQSLDQGLQFLIQYYNGEERAKGNILERFSAQQFPDLHSELNLSSLELGDSALYFCASSVDGLNQPQHFGDGTRLSIL.

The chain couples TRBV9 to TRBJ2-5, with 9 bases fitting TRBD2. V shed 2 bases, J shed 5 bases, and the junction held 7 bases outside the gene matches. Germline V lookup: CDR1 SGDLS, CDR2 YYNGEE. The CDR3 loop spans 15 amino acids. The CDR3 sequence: CASSVSAGGLETQYF. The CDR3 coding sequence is TGTGCCAGCAGCGTCTCTGCGGGGGGGCTGGAGACCCAGTACTTC.

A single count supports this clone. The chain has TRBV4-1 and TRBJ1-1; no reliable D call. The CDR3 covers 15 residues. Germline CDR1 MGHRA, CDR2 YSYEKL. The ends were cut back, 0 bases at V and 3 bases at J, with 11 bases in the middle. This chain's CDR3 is CASSQDLPGHTEAFF. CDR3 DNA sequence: TGCGCCAGCAGCCAAGATCTCCCCGGACACACTGAAGCTTTCTTT.

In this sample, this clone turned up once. As DNA, the CDR3 is TGCGCCAGCAGCTTGAGGGGTTTGAACACTGAAGCTTTCTTT. Translation: CASSLRGLNTEAFF. The V gene is TRBV5-1, the J gene TRBJ1-1; the D gene is possibly TRBD1 (5 bases). From germline, CDR1 is SGHRS and CDR2 YFSETQ. The CDR3 is 14 amino acids. V was cut by 1 base and J by 0 bases, with 7 bases left in between.

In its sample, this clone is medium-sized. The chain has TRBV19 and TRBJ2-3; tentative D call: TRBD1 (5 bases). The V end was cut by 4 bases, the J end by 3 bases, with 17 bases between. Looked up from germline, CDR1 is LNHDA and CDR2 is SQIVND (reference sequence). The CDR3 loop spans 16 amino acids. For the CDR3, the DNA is TGTGCCAGTAGTAACTTTTTGACAGTTGTTACAGATACGCAGTATTTT. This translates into CASSNFLTVVTDTQYF.

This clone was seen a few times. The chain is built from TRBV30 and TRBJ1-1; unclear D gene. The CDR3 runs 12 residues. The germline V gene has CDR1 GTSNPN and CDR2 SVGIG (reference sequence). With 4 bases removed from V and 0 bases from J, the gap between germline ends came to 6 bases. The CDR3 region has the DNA TGTGCCTGGATAGGGCTGAACACTGAAGCTTTCTTT. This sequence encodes CAWIGLNTEAFF.

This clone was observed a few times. The CDR3: CASSLDETQYF. DNA for the CDR3: TGTGCCAGCAGCTTAGATGAGACCCAGTACTTC. The chain is built from TRBV7-9 and TRBJ2-5; no clear D. CDR3 size: 11 residues. Germline V gene sequence: CDR1 SEHNR, CDR2 FQNEAQ (reference sequence). V was shortened by 1 base and J by 5 bases, with 2 bases between the two germline ends.

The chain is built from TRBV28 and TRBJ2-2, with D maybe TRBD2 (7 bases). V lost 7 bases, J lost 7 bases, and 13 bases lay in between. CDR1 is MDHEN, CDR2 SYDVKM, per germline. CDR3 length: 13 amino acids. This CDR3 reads CASKRGANGELFF. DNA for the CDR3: TGTGCCAGCAAACGGGGGGCGAACGGGGAGCTGTTTTTT.

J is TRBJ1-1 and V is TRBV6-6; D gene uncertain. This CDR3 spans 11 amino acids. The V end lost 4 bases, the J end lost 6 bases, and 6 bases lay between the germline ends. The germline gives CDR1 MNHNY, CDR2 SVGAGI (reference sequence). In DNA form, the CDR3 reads TGTGCCAGCAGTTTCGGGGCTGAAGCTTTCTTT. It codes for CASSFGAEAFF.

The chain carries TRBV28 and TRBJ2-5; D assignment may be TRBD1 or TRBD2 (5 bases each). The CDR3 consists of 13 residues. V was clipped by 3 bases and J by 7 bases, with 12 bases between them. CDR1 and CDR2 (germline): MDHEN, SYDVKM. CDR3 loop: CASSFSGRGTQYF. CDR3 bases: TGTGCCAGCAGTTTTTCGGGGCGCGGGACCCAGTACTTC.

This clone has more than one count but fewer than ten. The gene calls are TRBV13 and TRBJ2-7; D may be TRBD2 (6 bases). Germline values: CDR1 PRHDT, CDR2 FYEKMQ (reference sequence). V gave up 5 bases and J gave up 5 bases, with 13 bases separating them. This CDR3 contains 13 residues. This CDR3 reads CASSERLVDEQYF. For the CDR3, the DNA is TGTGCCAGCAGCGAAAGACTAGTCGACGAGCAGTACTTC.

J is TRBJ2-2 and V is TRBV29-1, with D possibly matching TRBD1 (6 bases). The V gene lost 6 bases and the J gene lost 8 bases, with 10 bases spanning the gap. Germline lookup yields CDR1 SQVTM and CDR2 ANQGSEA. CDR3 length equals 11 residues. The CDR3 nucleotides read TGCAGCGTCCCAAGGGGGGGGGAGCTGTTTTTT. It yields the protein CSVPRGGELFF.

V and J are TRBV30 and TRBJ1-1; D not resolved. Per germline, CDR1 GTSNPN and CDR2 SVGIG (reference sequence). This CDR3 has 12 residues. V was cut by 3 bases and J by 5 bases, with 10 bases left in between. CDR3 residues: CAWRNQVTEAFF. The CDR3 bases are TGTGCCTGGAGAAACCAGGTTACTGAAGCTTTCTTT.

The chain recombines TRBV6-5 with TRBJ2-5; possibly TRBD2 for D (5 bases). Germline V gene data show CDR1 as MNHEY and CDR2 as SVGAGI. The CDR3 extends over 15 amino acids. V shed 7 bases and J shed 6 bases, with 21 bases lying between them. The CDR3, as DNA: TGTGCCAGCACTCGCCGCACCCTAGCAGCCAAGACCCAGTACTTC. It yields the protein CASTRRTLAAKTQYF.

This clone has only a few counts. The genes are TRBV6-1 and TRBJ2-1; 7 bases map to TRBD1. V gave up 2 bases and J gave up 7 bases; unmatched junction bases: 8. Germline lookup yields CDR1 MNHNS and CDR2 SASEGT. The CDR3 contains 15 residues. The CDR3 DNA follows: TGTGCCAGCAGTGAATTACAGGGGATAATAAATGAGCAGTTCTTC. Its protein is CASSELQGIINEQFF.

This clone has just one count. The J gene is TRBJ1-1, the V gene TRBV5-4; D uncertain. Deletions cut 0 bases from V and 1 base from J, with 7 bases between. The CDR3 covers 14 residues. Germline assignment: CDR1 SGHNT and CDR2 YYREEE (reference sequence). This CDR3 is CASSLGVGNTEAFF. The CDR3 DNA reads TGTGCCAGCAGCTTGGGCGTCGGGAACACTGAAGCTTTCTTT.

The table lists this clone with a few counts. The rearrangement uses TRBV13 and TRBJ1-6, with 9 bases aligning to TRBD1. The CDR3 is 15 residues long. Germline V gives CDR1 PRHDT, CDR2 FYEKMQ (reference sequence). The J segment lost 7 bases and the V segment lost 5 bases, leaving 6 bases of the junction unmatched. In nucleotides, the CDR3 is TGTGCCAGCAGCGCCGGGACAGGGTGGAATTCACCCCTCCACTTT. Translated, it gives CASSAGTGWNSPLHF.

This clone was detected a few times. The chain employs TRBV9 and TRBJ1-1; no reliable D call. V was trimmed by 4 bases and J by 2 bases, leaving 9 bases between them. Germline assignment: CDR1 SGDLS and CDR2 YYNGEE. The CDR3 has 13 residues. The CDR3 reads CASSPGSNTEAFF. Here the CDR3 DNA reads TGTGCCAGCAGCCCCGGAAGCAACACTGAAGCTTTCTTT.

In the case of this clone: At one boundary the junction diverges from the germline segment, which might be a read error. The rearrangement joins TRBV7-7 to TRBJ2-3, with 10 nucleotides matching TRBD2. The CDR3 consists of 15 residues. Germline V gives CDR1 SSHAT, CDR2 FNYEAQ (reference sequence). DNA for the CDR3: TGTGCTAGCAGCTTAAGCGGGGGGGTCACAGATACGCAGTATTTT. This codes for CASSLSGGVTDTQYF.

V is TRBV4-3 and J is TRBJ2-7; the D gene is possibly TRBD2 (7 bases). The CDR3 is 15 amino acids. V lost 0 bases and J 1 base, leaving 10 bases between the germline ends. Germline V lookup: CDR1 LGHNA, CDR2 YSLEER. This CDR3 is CASSQEGGLSYEQYF. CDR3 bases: TGCGCCAGCAGCCAAGAGGGGGGGCTTTCCTACGAGCAGTACTTC.

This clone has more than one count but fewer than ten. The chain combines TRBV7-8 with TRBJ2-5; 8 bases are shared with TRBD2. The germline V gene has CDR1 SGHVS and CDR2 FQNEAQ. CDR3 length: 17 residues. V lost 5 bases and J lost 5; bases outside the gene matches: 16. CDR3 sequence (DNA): TGTGCCAGCAGCCTCGACCCGGGGGGGCTGAGGGTCGAGACCCAGTACTTC. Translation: CASSLDPGGLRVETQYF.

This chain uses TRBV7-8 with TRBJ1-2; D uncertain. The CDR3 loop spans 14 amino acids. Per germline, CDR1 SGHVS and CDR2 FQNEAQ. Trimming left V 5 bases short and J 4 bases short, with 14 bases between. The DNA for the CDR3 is TGTGCCAGCAGCCAAACCACCCCATTCTATGGCTACACCTTC. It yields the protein CASSQTTPFYGYTF.

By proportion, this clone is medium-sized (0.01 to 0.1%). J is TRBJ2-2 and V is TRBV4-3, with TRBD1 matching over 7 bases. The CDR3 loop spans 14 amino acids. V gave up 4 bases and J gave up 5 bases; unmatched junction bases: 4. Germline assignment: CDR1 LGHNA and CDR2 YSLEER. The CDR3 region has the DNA TGCGCCAGCAGCCTTACAGGGGATACCGGGGAGCTGTTTTTT. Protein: CASSLTGDTGELFF.

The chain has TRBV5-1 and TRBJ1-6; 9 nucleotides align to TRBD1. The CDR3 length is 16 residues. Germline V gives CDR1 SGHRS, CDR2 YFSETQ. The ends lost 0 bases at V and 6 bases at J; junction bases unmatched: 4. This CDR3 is CASSLELTGGNSPLHF. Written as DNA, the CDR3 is TGCGCCAGCAGCTTGGAGTTGACAGGGGGTAATTCACCCCTCCACTTT.

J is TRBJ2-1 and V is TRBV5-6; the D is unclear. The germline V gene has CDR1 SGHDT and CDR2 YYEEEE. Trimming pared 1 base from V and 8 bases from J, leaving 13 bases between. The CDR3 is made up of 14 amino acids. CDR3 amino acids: CASSLLVGNYEQFF. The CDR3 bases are TGTGCCAGCAGCTTGCTGGTAGGCAACTATGAGCAGTTCTTC.

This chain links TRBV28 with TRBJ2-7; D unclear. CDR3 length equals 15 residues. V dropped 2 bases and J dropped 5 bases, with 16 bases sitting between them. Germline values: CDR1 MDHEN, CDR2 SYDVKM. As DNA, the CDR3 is TGTGCCAGCAGTTTAGGCGACGGAATTCGCGACGAGCAGTACTTC. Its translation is CASSLGDGIRDEQYF.